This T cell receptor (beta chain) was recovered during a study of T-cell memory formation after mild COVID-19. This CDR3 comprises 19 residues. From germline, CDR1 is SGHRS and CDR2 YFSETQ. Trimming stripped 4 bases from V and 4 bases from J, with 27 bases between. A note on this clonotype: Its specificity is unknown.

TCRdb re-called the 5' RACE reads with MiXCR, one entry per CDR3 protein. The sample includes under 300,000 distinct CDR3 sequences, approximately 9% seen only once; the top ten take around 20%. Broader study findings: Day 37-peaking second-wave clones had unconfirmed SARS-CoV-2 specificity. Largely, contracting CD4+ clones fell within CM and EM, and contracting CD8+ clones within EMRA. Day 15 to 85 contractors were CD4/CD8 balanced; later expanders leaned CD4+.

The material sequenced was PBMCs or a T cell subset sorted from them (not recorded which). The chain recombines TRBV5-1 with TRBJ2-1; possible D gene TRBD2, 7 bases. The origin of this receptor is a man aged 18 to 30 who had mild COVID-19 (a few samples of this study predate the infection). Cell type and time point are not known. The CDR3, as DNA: TGCGCCAGCAGCCCTGTCCCCTCGGGGGCGGGGGCCCTGTACAATGAGCAGTTCTTC. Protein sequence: CASSPVPSGAGALYNEQFF.